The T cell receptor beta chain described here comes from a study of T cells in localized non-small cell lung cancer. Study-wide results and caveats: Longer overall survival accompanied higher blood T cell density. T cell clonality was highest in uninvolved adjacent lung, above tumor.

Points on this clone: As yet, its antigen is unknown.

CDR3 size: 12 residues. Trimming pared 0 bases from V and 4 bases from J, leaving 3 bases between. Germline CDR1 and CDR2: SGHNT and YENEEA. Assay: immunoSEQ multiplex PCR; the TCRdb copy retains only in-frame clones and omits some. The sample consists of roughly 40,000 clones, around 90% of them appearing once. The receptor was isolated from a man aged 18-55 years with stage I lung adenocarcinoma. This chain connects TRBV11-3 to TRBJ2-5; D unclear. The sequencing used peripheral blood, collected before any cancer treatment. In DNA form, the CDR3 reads TGTGCCAGCAGCTTAGATGGAGAGACCCAGTACTTC. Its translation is CASSLDGETQYF.